The 15 T cell receptor beta chains presented below share a single source sample, sequenced in a study of neurological immune-mediated disorders (dated by TCRdb to the late 2010s). Receptors were amplified or captured by 5' RACE. TCRdb records Illumina HiSeq 2500 as the sequencer. The public reads were quality trimmed at Q25 with fastp and then assembled into clones with MiXCR by TCRdb, keeping productive beta chains. Duplicate CDR3 protein sequences are folded into a single record with the most common DNA and genes. For this sample there are 55,000 to 70,000 distinct CDR3 sequences; around 5% appear just once. The ten largest clonotypes hold less than 3.5% of the sample. The material sequenced was PBMCs. All receptors derive from a woman in her forties or fifties with multiple sclerosis.

This clonotype came up many times. V usage is TRBV12-3 or TRBV12-4 and J usage is TRBJ1-2, with 7 bases aligning to TRBD1. V was clipped by 7 bases and J by 0 bases; unmatched bases: 5. The CDR3 extends over 14 amino acids. The CDR3 loop is CASNRGFSNYGYTF. Written as DNA, the CDR3 is TGTGCCAGCAACAGGGGTTTTTCTAACTATGGCTACACCTTC.

This clonotype was seen many times. The chain couples TRBV29-1 to TRBJ1-3; TRBD1 might be the D (6 bases). The CDR3 spans 15 residues. The V end was cut by 1 base, the J end by 4 bases, with 14 bases between. Germline V gives CDR1 SQVTM, CDR2 ANQGSEA. The CDR3 bases are TGCAGCGTTGAAGTCCTAGGGGGAGCAGGAAACACCATATATTTT. Amino acids: CSVEVLGGAGNTIYF.

This clonotype was detected many times. This rearrangement joins TRBV5-1 to TRBJ2-5; D is uncertain. The CDR3 extends over 13 amino acids. Germline CDR1 is SGHRS and CDR2 is YFSETQ. Between the trimmed V and J ends, which lost 1 base and 7 bases, there was a span of 11 bases. CDR3 nucleotide sequence: TGCGCCAGCAGCTTGTGGGCAGACGGGACCCAGTACTTC. The encoded protein is CASSLWADGTQYF.

This clonotype was recorded many times. The V call is TRBV2, the J call TRBJ2-1, with TRBD1 matching 9 bases. Unmatched junction bases numbered 1, after V lost 8 bases and J lost 2 bases. Per the germline V gene, CDR1 is SNHLY and CDR2 is FYNNEI. The CDR3 consists of 13 residues. The CDR3 nucleotides read TGTGCCAGCGACAGGGGGGCCTACAATGAGCAGTTCTTC. This encodes CASDRGAYNEQFF.

This clonotype has a count of ten or more. The V call is TRBV20-1, the J call TRBJ1-4; 7 nucleotides agree with TRBD1. This CDR3 comprises 16 residues. CDR1 DFQATT and CDR2 SNEGSKA come from the germline V gene (reference sequence). The junction had 12 bases not matched to a gene; V was cut back by 5 bases and J by 3 bases. The CDR3 bases are TGCAGTGCTCTTGGGACAGCTTTCCAATCTAATGAAAAACTGTTTTTT. Protein product: CSALGTAFQSNEKLFF.

There are many counts of this clonotype. The chain is built from TRBV6-6 and TRBJ1-2; D gene uncertain. Germline CDR1 reads MNHNY; CDR2 reads SVGAGI (reference sequence). V dropped 0 bases and J dropped 5 bases, with 13 bases sitting between them. The CDR3 spans 15 residues. The CDR3 coding sequence is TGTGCCAGCAGTTACTCTGCCGACGGTGTTTATGGCTACACCTTC. Translated: CASSYSADGVYGYTF.

The chain carries TRBV18 and TRBJ1-5; maybe TRBD1 (5 bases). The germline V and J ends were trimmed by 1 base and 0 bases, with 10 bases remaining between them. Germline V gene sequence: CDR1 KGHSH, CDR2 LQKENI. The CDR3 has 16 amino acids. The CDR3 DNA reads TGTGCCAGCTCACCACAACGGGACTATAGCAATCAGCCCCAGCATTTT. It yields the protein CASSPQRDYSNQPQHF.

A word on this clonotype: One end of the junction fails to match germline, which may point to a read error. The chain has TRBV9 and TRBJ1-6; D gene ambiguous. The V gene's germline CDR1 is SGDLS and CDR2 YYNGEE. This CDR3 is 13 amino acids long. The CDR3: CASSGVGDSPLNF. CDR3 nucleotide sequence: TGTGCCAGCAGTGGGGTTGGGGATTCACCCCTCAACTTT. Drawing the rest from reference TRBV9 and TRBJ1-6, the complete variable domain is DSGVTQTPKHLITATGQRVTLRCSPRSGDLSVYWYQQSLDQGLQFLIQYYNGEERAKGNILERFSAQQFPDLHSELNLSSLELGDSALYFCASSGVGDSPLNFGNGTRLTVT.

Points on this clonotype: Mismatch with germline at one junction end may stem from a read error. This chain uses TRBV10-3 with TRBJ1-5, with 9 bases fitting TRBD1. Germline V gene sequence: CDR1 ENHRY, CDR2 SYGVKD. This CDR3 has 17 amino acids. CDR3 DNA sequence: TGTGCCATCAGGGCTGAACAGGGGGCGGGAAAGGGTCAGCCCCAGAATTTT. Encoded protein: CAIRAEQGAGKGQPQNF.

This clonotype appeared many times. V gene TRBV4-3 combines with J gene TRBJ2-6, with a tentative D call TRBD1 (5 bases). Trimming stripped 5 bases from V and 2 bases from J, with 16 bases between. This CDR3 is built from 17 residues. Germline lookup yields CDR1 LGHNA and CDR2 YSLEER. The DNA for the CDR3 is TGCGCCAGCAGCGCCGGCAGGGTGAGGACTGGGGCCAACGTCCTGACTTTC. Protein product: CASSAGRVRTGANVLTF.

This clonotype was found many times. The CDR3 DNA is TGTGCCAGCAGCCCTCACGATCTCCAAGAGACCCAGTACTTC. It specifies CASSPHDLQETQYF. This sequence joins TRBV11-2 and TRBJ2-5; D uncertain. The germline V and J ends were trimmed by 5 bases and 1 base, with 11 bases remaining between them. The germline gives CDR1 SGHAT, CDR2 FQNNGV. The CDR3 has 14 amino acids. The complete variable domain, with remaining parts taken from reference TRBV11-2 and TRBJ2-5, reads EAGVAQSPRYKIIEKRQSVAFWCNPISGHATLYWYQQILGQGPKLLIQFQNNGVVDDSQLPKDRFSAERLKGVDSTLKIQPAKLEDSAVYLCASSPHDLQETQYFGPGTRLLVL.

Comments on this clonotype: A much larger clone is a single base away; this may be a read error. The chain employs TRBV28 and TRBJ1-1; 7 nucleotides line up with TRBD1. This CDR3 has 15 residues. Germline V gene sequence: CDR1 MDHEN, CDR2 SYDVKM. The CDR3 DNA follows: TGTGTCAGCAGAACGAAGGGGGCGGCGGACACTGAAGCTTTCTTT. Its translation: CVSRTKGAADTEAFF.

This clonotype was observed many times. The rearrangement links TRBV7-6 to TRBJ2-2; D tentatively fits TRBD1 or TRBD2 (5 bases each). Germline CDR1 is SGHVS and CDR2 is FNYEAQ. The V and J ends lost 0 bases and 0 bases respectively, with 8 bases between them. This CDR3 has 16 amino acids. CDR3 DNA sequence: TGTGCCAGCAGCTTAGCAAGGGGAGCGAACACCGGGGAGCTGTTTTTT. Translation: CASSLARGANTGELFF.

This clonotype was found many times. The CDR3 is CASSGRGRYGYTF. The CDR3 nucleotides read TGCGCCAGCAGTGGCAGGGGAAGGTATGGCTACACCTTC. The rearrangement links TRBV4-3 to TRBJ1-2; a weak D match, TRBD1 (6 bases). V was trimmed by 6 bases and J by 5 bases, leaving 13 bases between them. Germline lookup yields CDR1 LGHNA and CDR2 YSLEER. The CDR3 totals 13 residues.

Many counts were recorded for this clonotype. This chain uses TRBV10-3 with TRBJ2-7; perhaps D is TRBD1 or TRBD2 (6 bases each). The germline V gene encodes CDR1 ENHRY and CDR2 SYGVKD. This CDR3 is 13 amino acids long. With 6 bases removed from V and 7 bases from J, the gap between germline ends came to 16 bases. The CDR3 DNA reads as TGTGCCATCAGCCCATTCGGGGGCGGGGAGCAGTACGTC. It specifies CAISPFGGGEQYV.